Following are 23 T cell receptor beta chains from one sample sequenced in a study of Tregs in tolerant kidney transplant recipients (dated by TCRdb to between 2019 and 2020). The time point tag for this specimen amounts to: blood sample drawn before combined kidney and bone marrow transplant. The library came from the immunoSEQ multiplex PCR assay. TCRdb provides this immuneACCESS table in a form limited to in-frame rearrangements. Some clones are lacking; in checked studies, under half of them reflect an unresolved V gene, and why the rest are absent is not known. The sample data list 90,000 to 130,000 clones, and 90% of these were observed just once. The ten largest make up nearly 0.35% of the sample. Sequencing was performed on CD4+ T cells from blood, taken before the transplant. The receptors here all came from a human donor who received a combined kidney and bone marrow transplant.

This sequence joins TRBV19 and TRBJ2-7, with D perhaps TRBD2 (7 bases). The germline gives CDR1 LNHDA, CDR2 SQIVND (reference sequence). This CDR3 is built from 16 residues. With 6 bases removed from V and 2 bases from J, the gap between germline ends came to 20 bases. DNA for the CDR3: TGTGCCAGTAGCCAAAGGGGGGGCCCCAACGCCTACGAGCAGTACTTC. It specifies CASSQRGGPNAYEQYF. Full variable domain (outside the CDR3, taken from reference TRBV19 and TRBJ2-7): DGGITQSPKYLFRKEGQNVTLSCEQNLNHDAMYWYRQDPGQGLRLIYYSQIVNDFQKGDIAEGYSVSREKKESFPLTVTSAQKNPTAFYLCASSQRGGPNAYEQYFGPGTRLTVT.

The chain combines TRBV7-8 with TRBJ1-1; D is ambiguous. Germline CDR1 is SGHVS and CDR2 is FQNEAQ. This CDR3 comprises 14 residues. Trimming took off 4 bases at V and 0 bases at J, with 9 bases between the two ends. CDR3 amino acids: CASSWKRVNTEAFF. In nucleotides, the CDR3 is TGTGCCAGCAGCTGGAAGCGGGTGAACACTGAAGCTTTCTTT.

This clone was counted only a few times. The CDR3 spells CASSNRGQGNTEAFF. The CDR3 nucleotides are TGTGCCAGTAGTAACCGCGGACAGGGGAACACTGAAGCTTTCTTT. V usage is TRBV19 and J usage is TRBJ1-1; 8 bases line up with TRBD1. This CDR3 region has 15 residues. V gave up 4 bases and J gave up 1 base; unmatched junction bases: 5. CDR1 and CDR2 (germline): LNHDA, SQIVND (reference sequence).

The chain uses TRBV15 and TRBJ1-2, with TRBD1 matching over 7 bases. CDR3 length equals 14 residues. The germline V gene has CDR1 LNHNV and CDR2 YYDKDF (reference sequence). J was trimmed by 13 bases and V by 0 bases; bases with no gene match: 11. The CDR3, as DNA: TGTGCCACCAGCAGAGACATCGGACAGGTTCGCAGCACCTTC. Protein sequence: CATSRDIGQVRSTF.

The rearrangement links TRBV11-2 to TRBJ2-3; 7 nucleotides agree with TRBD2. This CDR3 region has 14 residues. V dropped 3 bases and J dropped 4; count of bases not matched to a gene: 4. Germline assignment: CDR1 SGHAT and CDR2 FQNNGV. The CDR3 is CASSLRGSADTQYF. The CDR3 DNA reads TGTGCCAGCAGCTTGCGGGGGTCCGCAGATACGCAGTATTTT.

This sequence joins TRBV11-2 and TRBJ2-4; tentative D call: TRBD1 (5 bases). The CDR3 covers 20 residues. The germline V and J ends were trimmed by 0 bases and 2 bases, with 23 bases remaining between them. CDR1 SGHAT and CDR2 FQNNGV come from the germline V gene. CDR3 sequence: CASSLEVRIGRVFPKNIQYF. The CDR3 region has the DNA TGTGCCAGCAGCTTAGAAGTTAGGATCGGCAGGGTTTTTCCCAAAAACATTCAGTACTTC.

The chain combines TRBV10-3 with TRBJ2-7; the D gene is possibly TRBD1 (6 bases). V was pared by 2 bases and J by 4 bases, with 15 bases between. The CDR3 has 15 amino acids. Germline V gene lookup returns CDR1 ENHRY and CDR2 SYGVKD. The CDR3 loop is CAISESLAQGYEQYF. The CDR3, as DNA: TGTGCCATCAGTGAGAGCTTGGCCCAGGGGTACGAGCAGTACTTC.

This clone was counted between two and nine times. The V gene is TRBV4-1, the J gene TRBJ1-2; D possibly corresponds to TRBD1 (5 bases). The CDR3 extends over 15 amino acids. V lost 0 bases to trimming and J lost 6 bases, with 14 bases between them. Germline CDR1 MGHRA, CDR2 YSYEKL. This chain's CDR3 is CASSQDYQGRNGYTF. The CDR3 nucleotides are TGCGCCAGCAGCCAAGATTACCAGGGTAGGAATGGCTACACCTTC.

In DNA form, the CDR3 reads TGTGCCACCAGCAGATCCCCGACAGGGCGGGTGAACATTCAGTACTTC. Amino acids: CATSRSPTGRVNIQYF. This chain uses TRBV15 with TRBJ2-4, with 7 bases lining up with TRBD1. CDR1 and CDR2 (germline): LNHNV, YYDKDF (reference sequence). The CDR3 contains 16 residues. J was trimmed by 7 bases and V by 2 bases; bases with no gene match: 11.

This chain connects TRBV11-3 to TRBJ1-1; 8 bases fit TRBD1. The V gene's germline CDR1 is SGHNT and CDR2 YENEEA. With 4 bases clipped from V and 8 bases from J, the junction kept 3 bases outside the gene matches. The CDR3 spans 12 residues. In DNA, the CDR3 is TGTGCCAGCAGCTACCGACAGGGGGAAGCTTTCTTT. It codes for CASSYRQGEAFF. Filled out from reference TRBV11-3 and TRBJ1-1, the complete variable domain reads EAGVVQSPRYKIIEKKQPVAFWCNPISGHNTLYWYLQNLGQGPELLIRYENEEAVDDSQLPKDRFSAERLKGVDSTLKIQPAELGDSAVYLCASSYRQGEAFFGQGTRLTVV.

Of note for this clone: This CDR3 is also generated by other DNA sequences in the sample. The rearrangement links TRBV9 to TRBJ2-1; no definite D call. Germline V gene sequence: CDR1 SGDLS, CDR2 YYNGEE. Trimming took off 1 base at V and 4 bases at J, with 6 bases between the two ends. CDR3 length: 13 amino acids. This CDR3 reads CASSVPGYNEQFF. Here the CDR3 DNA reads TGTGCCAGCAGCGTACCCGGGTACAATGAGCAGTTCTTC.

The chain employs TRBV7-2 and TRBJ2-7; D gene uncertain. The CDR3 is 14 amino acids. V shed 4 bases and J shed 7 bases, with 17 bases lying between them. CDR1 SGHTA and CDR2 FQGNSA come from the germline V gene. The CDR3 DNA reads TGTGCCAGCAGCTCATCCGAGGCCGACGATGAGCAGTACTTC. This encodes CASSSSEADDEQYF.

The chain is built from TRBV9 and TRBJ1-4; D not resolved. The length of the CDR3 is 15 residues. In germline, CDR1 is SGDLS, CDR2 YYNGEE. V lost 0 bases, J lost 4 bases, and 10 bases lay in between. The CDR3 loop reads CASSVEGGLNEKLFF. The CDR3 bases are TGTGCCAGCAGCGTAGAGGGCGGACTTAATGAAAAACTGTTTTTT.

The V call is TRBV29-1, the J call TRBJ1-2; D not resolved. The CDR3 consists of 15 residues. CDR1 SQVTM and CDR2 ANQGSEA come from the germline V gene. V was clipped by 4 bases and J by 0 bases, with 15 bases between them. CDR3 region: CSVGLGSGTNYGYTF. CDR3 nucleotide sequence: TGCAGCGTTGGTCTGGGCAGTGGCACTAACTATGGCTACACCTTC.

The chain is built from TRBV28 and TRBJ2-6; D call uncertain. The germline V and J ends were trimmed by 6 bases and 0 bases, with 6 bases remaining between them. This CDR3 is built from 14 residues. Germline V gives CDR1 MDHEN, CDR2 SYDVKM. The CDR3 is CASSLYSGANVLTF. The DNA of the CDR3 is TGTGCCAGCAGCCTCTACTCTGGGGCCAACGTCCTGACTTTC.

The V gene is TRBV10-1, the J gene TRBJ2-1; 8 positions match TRBD2. The germline V gene has CDR1 WNHNN and CDR2 SYGVQD (reference sequence). Losses at the gene ends were 6 bases for V and 5 bases for J; bases not matched to a gene: 6. The CDR3 runs to 14 residues. CDR3 bases: TGCGCCAGCAGCCTAAGCGGGGGACACAATGAGCAGTTCTTC. This codes for CASSLSGGHNEQFF.

This clone showed up just a few times. This chain connects TRBV9 to TRBJ2-3, with TRBD1 matching over 7 bases. CDR1 is SGDLS, CDR2 YYNGEE, per germline. The CDR3 length is 16 residues. The junction had 12 bases not matched to a gene; V was cut back by 3 bases and J by 5 bases. CDR3 region: CASSAGGDRVRDTQYF. In DNA, the CDR3 is TGTGCCAGCAGCGCTGGGGGAGACAGGGTAAGAGATACGCAGTATTTT. Variable domain in full (rest from reference TRBV9 and TRBJ2-3): DSGVTQTPKHLITATGQRVTLRCSPRSGDLSVYWYQQSLDQGLQFLIQYYNGEERAKGNILERFSAQQFPDLHSELNLSSLELGDSALYFCASSAGGDRVRDTQYFGPGTRLTVL.

This clone showed up just a few times. This chain joins TRBV7-2 and TRBJ2-7; the D is unclear. The V and J ends lost 4 bases and 3 bases respectively, with 13 bases between them. Germline-derived CDR1 and CDR2 are SGHTA and FQGNSA. The CDR3 loop spans 14 amino acids. CDR3 protein: CASSSPAGLYEQYF. CDR3 in DNA: TGTGCCAGCAGCTCTCCTGCAGGTCTCTACGAGCAGTACTTC.

The rearrangement links TRBV5-1 to TRBJ2-1; 9 nucleotides line up with TRBD2. The CDR3 has 15 residues. V gave up 0 bases and J gave up 7 bases; unmatched junction bases: 5. Germline-derived CDR1 and CDR2 are SGHRS and YFSETQ. The CDR3 DNA reads TGCGCCAGCAGCTTGGTGATAGCGGGAGCAAATGAGCAGTTCTTC. Translation gives CASSLVIAGANEQFF.

V and J are TRBV5-1 and TRBJ1-2; 7 positions match TRBD1. The CDR3 is made up of 18 amino acids. Germline CDR1 is SGHRS and CDR2 is YFSETQ. Trimming at V came to 0 bases and at J to 8 bases, leaving 19 bases not matched to a gene. Here the CDR3 reads CASSLAPPAAGQRWGYTF. For the CDR3, the DNA is TGCGCCAGCAGCTTGGCCCCTCCTGCCGCGGGACAGAGATGGGGCTACACCTTC.

This sequence joins TRBV28 and TRBJ2-7, with 8 bases matching TRBD1. The length of the CDR3 is 13 residues. V gave up 4 bases and J gave up 5 bases; unmatched junction bases: 4. CDR1 and CDR2 from the germline V gene are MDHEN and SYDVKM. Here the CDR3 DNA reads TGTGCCAGCAGTTCCCAGGGGGCCGACGAGCAGTACTTC. Encoded protein: CASSSQGADEQYF.

The chain links TRBV19 to TRBJ2-7; 9 bases map to TRBD1. Germline V CDR1 and CDR2: LNHDA, SQIVND (reference sequence). V shed 4 bases, J shed 0 bases, and the junction held 4 bases outside the gene matches. The CDR3 has 15 residues. The CDR3 nucleotides read TGTGCCAGTAGTAGGGGACAGGGATTCTCCTACGAGCAGTACTTC. Its protein is CASSRGQGFSYEQYF.

The table lists this clone with a count of one. The rearrangement uses TRBV5-6 and TRBJ2-7; 9 bases are a match to TRBD2. The CDR3 covers 17 residues. Germline lookup yields CDR1 SGHDT and CDR2 YYEEEE. V lost 0 bases to trimming and J lost 1 base; unmatched junction nucleotides: 8. The CDR3 loop reads CASSLEVLAGRSYEQYF. The CDR3 bases are TGTGCCAGCAGCTTGGAAGTGCTAGCGGGAAGATCCTACGAGCAGTACTTC. Looking up the rest from reference TRBV5-6 and TRBJ2-7 gives the full variable domain: DAGVTQSPTHLIKTRGQQVTLRCSPKSGHDTVSWYQQALGQGPQFIFQYYEEEERQRGNFPDRFSGHQFPNYSSELNVNALLLGDSALYLCASSLEVLAGRSYEQYFGPGTRLTVT.